There are a few counts of the clone carrying this TCR beta chain. What it binds is unknown. Sample time point: newly diagnosed GD, antithyroid drugs for less than 3 months. PBMC-extracted RNA yielded the TCR library. Libraries of TCR beta came from iRepertoire HTBI primers plus Arm-PCR of CDR3 regions. Via MiXCR, TCRdb re-called the multiplex PCR reads, giving one row per CDR3 protein. Of roughly 500,000 distinct CDR3 sequences listed, about 11% are singletons. The data derive from a study of regulatory T cells in long-lasting Graves disease. Study conclusions and caveats: Persistent disease preferred TRBV28, TRBJ1-2 and TRBJ2-5.

The CDR3 consists of 12 residues. V lost 5 bases to trimming and J lost 1 base, with 6 bases between them. CDR1 ENHRY and CDR2 SYGVKD come from the germline V gene. These data were also reused for a study on T cells in Graves' hyperthyroidism and ophthalmopathy.

V and J are TRBV10-3 and TRBJ2-7; D remains ambiguous. Source: peripheral blood mononuclear cells (PBMCs), taken at new diagnosis, from a patient treated with antithyroid drugs. The TCR sequence derives from a woman in her twenties or thirties with Graves disease. Here the CDR3 reads CAISPESYEQYF. CDR3 in DNA: TGTGCCATCAGTCCCGAATCCTACGAGCAGTACTTC.